The rows below give T cell receptor beta chains drawn from one sample of a study of blood T cell repertoires in COVID-19. Some clones are missing from TCRdb's copy, which holds only in-frame ones; the method was immunoSEQ multiplex PCR. The table lists just over 650,000 clones, over 80% of them singletons. The sample was peripheral blood. The receptors were gathered from a woman aged 18-29 years with acute or convalescent COVID-19. The CDR3 runs from the conserved cysteine through the conserved F or W. A D gene is named only where the DNA matches it firmly. Only part of the rows carry a size: once, few, many, or a class if the clone is expanded.

TGTGCCAGCAGTTACTTACAGGGGAATCAGCCCCAGCATTTT,CASSYLQGNQPQHF,TRBD1,TRBJ1-5,TRBV6-6,.
TGTGCCAGCAGCCTCCCCGGGGGAGCTGGCTACACCTTC,CASSLPGGAGYTF,.,TRBJ1-2,TRBV7-3,.
TGTGCCTGGAGTGGATACGGGTTCAACTATGGCTACACCTTC,CAWSGYGFNYGYTF,.,TRBJ1-2,TRBV30,.
TGTGCCAGCAGCCCCCGACCAGGGACGGGCGGGGGGGCGGGCGAGCAGTTCTTC,CASSPRPGTGGGAGEQFF,TRBD2,TRBJ2-1,TRBV7-2,.
TGTGCCAGCAGCGTTCTCGGACTAGCGACAGATACGCAGTATTTT,CASSVLGLATDTQYF,TRBD2,TRBJ2-3,TRBV7-9,.
TGCGCCAGCAGGAGTCCGGGAGTTAACACTGAAGCTTTCTTT,CASRSPGVNTEAFF,.,TRBJ1-1,TRBV5-1,.
TGTGCCAGTAGTGCCCCGCGTGGGAACACTGAAGCTTTCTTT,CASSAPRGNTEAFF,.,TRBJ1-1,TRBV19,.
TGTGCCAGCTCACTCCTCGCTGGGGAGGAGCCCCACTATGGCTACACCTTC,CASSLLAGEEPHYGYTF,.,TRBJ1-2,TRBV18,.
TGTGCCAGCAGCTTCCTGACGGGAGAGACCCAGTACTTC,CASSFLTGETQYF,.,TRBJ2-5,TRBV7-9,.
TGTGCCAGCTCCGGCGGGGACTCTCAGCCCCAGCATTTT,CASSGGDSQPQHF,.,TRBJ1-5,TRBV18,.
TGTGCCAGCAGCCAAGGAGGGACAGGGGGCGAGTTC,CASSQGGTGGEF,TRBD1,TRBJ2-7,TRBV3-1/TRBV3-2,.
TGTGCCAGCAGCCAAGATGTGCGAACCGAGCCTTCGAATGAGCAGTTCTTC,CASSQDVRTEPSNEQFF,.,TRBJ2-1,TRBV3-1/TRBV3-2,.
TGTGCCAGCAGCGAGCGGACAGGGACTAGCACAGATACGCAGTATTTT,CASSERTGTSTDTQYF,TRBD1,TRBJ2-3,TRBV9,.
TGTGCCAGCAGCTTGCGAGGTAAAAAGGTCGACACTGAAGCTTTCTTT,CASSLRGKKVDTEAFF,.,TRBJ1-1,TRBV5-4,once
TGTGCCAGCAGCCAAAAAGGCGGAAACACTGAAGCTTTCTTT,CASSQKGGNTEAFF,.,TRBJ1-1,TRBV3-1/TRBV3-2,.
TGTGCCAGTAGACCTGAAGCTACAGGGGGCTATGAGCAGTTCTTC,CASRPEATGGYEQFF,TRBD1,TRBJ2-1,TRBV19,.
TGTGCCAGCAGTTGGAGAGGTACCAGGGGTGAGACCTACGAGCAGTACTTC,CASSWRGTRGETYEQYF,.,TRBJ2-7,TRBV6-2/TRBV6-3,.
TGTGCCAGCACGGTGGCCTGGACTAGAAACACCGGGGAGCTGTTTTTT,CASTVAWTRNTGELFF,TRBD2,TRBJ2-2,TRBV2,.
TGTGCCAGCAGCCCCCCCGCGGGGGAAGGCGAGACCCAGTACTTC,CASSPPAGEGETQYF,TRBD2,TRBJ2-5,TRBV13,.
TGTGCCAGCAGTTTAAAGGTTCCTAGCGGGGGCCCCCTCCCCTACGAGCAGTACTTC,CASSLKVPSGGPLPYEQYF,TRBD2,TRBJ2-7,TRBV27,.
TGTGCCAGCAGCCCACGGGGGGGACAGGGGGCTCGCAATGAGCAGTTCTTC,CASSPRGGQGARNEQFF,TRBD1,TRBJ2-1,TRBV9,.
TGTGCTAGTGGTTTAGCGGATTTCTATGGCTACACCTTC,CASGLADFYGYTF,.,TRBJ1-2,TRBV12-5,.
TGTGCCAGTAGTATGCGGGCCGGTATCTATGGCTACACCTTC,CASSMRAGIYGYTF,.,TRBJ1-2,TRBV19,.
TGCGCCAGCAGTTTGGGCCAGGGGTCGTACGAGCAGTACTTC,CASSLGQGSYEQYF,.,TRBJ2-7,TRBV4-1,.
TGTGCCAGCCGAGGAGACAGACTAGCGGGGGGGCGGGGGGAGCAGTACTTC,CASRGDRLAGGRGEQYF,TRBD2,TRBJ2-7,TRBV27,.
TGTGCCAGCAGCTTGGGACAGGGGGCGGACAATCAGCCCCAGCATTTT,CASSLGQGADNQPQHF,TRBD1,TRBJ1-5,TRBV7-9,few
TGTGCCAGCAACGGGGGGAACACTGAAGCTTTCTTT,CASNGGNTEAFF,.,TRBJ1-1,TRBV13,.
TGTGCCAGCAGTTTATCTGGAGGGGGCAACGGCTACACCTTC,CASSLSGGGNGYTF,TRBD1,TRBJ1-2,TRBV27,.
TGTGCCAGCTCACCATCAGTTAATAGCAATCAGCCCCAGCATTTT,CASSPSVNSNQPQHF,.,TRBJ1-5,TRBV18,.
TGTGCCAGTACCCAAGGGAGGGCCCTAGAGCCCCAGCATTTT,CASTQGRALEPQHF,.,TRBJ1-5,TRBV5-6,.
TGTGCCAGCAGTTACTGGCAGGGGGTTGACGGCTATGGCTACACCTTC,CASSYWQGVDGYGYTF,TRBD1,TRBJ1-2,TRBV6-6,.
TGCGCCAGCAGTGGGGGACAGGGGCCCAATCAGCCCCAGCATTTT,CASSGGQGPNQPQHF,TRBD1,TRBJ1-5,TRBV10-2,.
TGTGCCAGCAGCTCCCCCGTGGGACAGGGAGGCTACGAGCAGTACTTC,CASSSPVGQGGYEQYF,TRBD1,TRBJ2-7,TRBV7-6,.
TGTGCCAGCAGCCAAGTCGGGAAAGGTGAGGATACGCAGTATTTT,CASSQVGKGEDTQYF,.,TRBJ2-3,TRBV3-1/TRBV3-2,.
TGTGCCAGCAGCCCGGGACAGGCTCTTAGCAATCAGCCCCAGCATTTT,CASSPGQALSNQPQHF,TRBD1,TRBJ1-5,TRBV7-2,.
TGTGCCAGCAGCCCCCGGGGGAGTAGCAATCAGCCCCAGCATTTT,CASSPRGSSNQPQHF,.,TRBJ1-5,TRBV21-1,.
TGCGCCAGCAGCCTCTACGAAGGACAGATCACTGAAGCTTTCTTT,CASSLYEGQITEAFF,.,TRBJ1-1,TRBV4-3,.
TGTGCCAGCAGCGAAGTGGCGGGGCCGAGGAGGGATCAGCCCCAGCATTTT,CASSEVAGPRRDQPQHF,.,TRBJ1-5,TRBV21-1,.
TGTGCCAGCAGCCAAGATCTGGGCCCCCAGCATTTT,CASSQDLGPQHF,.,TRBJ1-5,TRBV3-1/TRBV3-2,.
TGTGCCAGCAGCCTCGGACAGGGTTTTGGCTACACCTTC,CASSLGQGFGYTF,TRBD1,TRBJ1-2,TRBV5-5,.